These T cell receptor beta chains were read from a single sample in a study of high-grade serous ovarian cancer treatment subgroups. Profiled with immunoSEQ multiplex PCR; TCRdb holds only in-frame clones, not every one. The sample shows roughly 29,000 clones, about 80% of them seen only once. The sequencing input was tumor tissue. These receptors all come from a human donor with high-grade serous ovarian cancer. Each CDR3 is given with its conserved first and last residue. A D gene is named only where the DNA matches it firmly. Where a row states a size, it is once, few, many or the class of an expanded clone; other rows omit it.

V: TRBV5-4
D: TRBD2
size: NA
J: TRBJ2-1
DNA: TGTGCCAGCAGCTTGGGACTAGCGGGAGGGCCGGGTGAGCAGTTCTTC
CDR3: CASSLGLAGGPGEQFF

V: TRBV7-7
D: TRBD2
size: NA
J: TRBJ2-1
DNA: TGTGCTAGCAGCTTAGCGGGACGGAACAATGAGCAGTTCTTC
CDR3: CASSLAGRNNEQFF

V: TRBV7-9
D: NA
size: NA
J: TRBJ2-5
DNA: TGTGCCAGCAGCTTAGTAGGAGAGACCCAGTACTTC
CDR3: CASSLVGETQYF

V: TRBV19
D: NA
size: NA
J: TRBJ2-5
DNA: TGTGCCAGTAGTATGAGTCCCCAAGGGACCCAGTACTTC
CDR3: CASSMSPQGTQYF

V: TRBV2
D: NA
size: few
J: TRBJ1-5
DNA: TGTGCCAGCAGGGAAGAGAGGGGCAATCAGCCCCAGCATTTT
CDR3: CASREERGNQPQHF

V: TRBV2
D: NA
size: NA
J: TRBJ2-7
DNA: TGTGCCAGCAGGCGACTGCCCTACGAGCAGTACTTC
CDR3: CASRRLPYEQYF

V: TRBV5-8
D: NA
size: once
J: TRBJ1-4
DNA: TGTGCCAGCAGCTTGGTTTGGTCTAATGAAAAACTGTTTTTT
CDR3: CASSLVWSNEKLFF

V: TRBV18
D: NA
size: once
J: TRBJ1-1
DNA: TGTGCCAGCTTATCGTTTACAGGGCCAGGCGCTGAAGCTTTCTTT
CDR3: CASLSFTGPGAEAFF

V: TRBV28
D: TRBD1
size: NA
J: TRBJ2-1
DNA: TGTGCCAGCAGGCTACAGGGGGCTTGGAATGAGCAGTTCTTC
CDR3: CASRLQGAWNEQFF

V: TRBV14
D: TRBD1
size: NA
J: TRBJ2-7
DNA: TGTGCCAGCAGCTCGACCGGGACAGGGGGCTTCTACGAGCAGTACTTC
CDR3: CASSSTGTGGFYEQYF

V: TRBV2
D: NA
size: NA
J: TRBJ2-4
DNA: TGTGCCAGCAGTAATCAGGGGGGGGACATTCAGTACTTC
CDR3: CASSNQGGDIQYF

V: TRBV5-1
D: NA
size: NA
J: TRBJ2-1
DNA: TGCGCCAGCAACGAACAGGTGGGCTCCTACAATGAGCAGTTCTTC
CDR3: CASNEQVGSYNEQFF

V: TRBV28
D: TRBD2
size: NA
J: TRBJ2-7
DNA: TGTGCCAGCAGCACCGGGACTAGCGGGTGGGTGTCCGAGCAGTACTTC
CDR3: CASSTGTSGWVSEQYF

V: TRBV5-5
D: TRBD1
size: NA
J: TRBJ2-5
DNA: TGTGCCAGCGTGAGGGGGATAACAGGGGGAGAAGAGACCCAGTACTTC
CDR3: CASVRGITGGEETQYF

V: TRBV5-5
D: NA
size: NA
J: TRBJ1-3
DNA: TGTGCCAGCAGCTTGAACGTTGACAGCTCTGGAAACACCATATATTTT
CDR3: CASSLNVDSSGNTIYF

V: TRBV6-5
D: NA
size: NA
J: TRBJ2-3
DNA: TGTGCCAGCAGGGTAGCGCTCACAGATACGCAGTATTTT
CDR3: CASRVALTDTQYF

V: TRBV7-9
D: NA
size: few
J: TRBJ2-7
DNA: TGTGCCAGCAGCCTAACCGGGACAAGGGGATCCTACGAGCAGTACTTC
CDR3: CASSLTGTRGSYEQYF

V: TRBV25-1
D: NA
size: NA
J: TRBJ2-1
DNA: TGTGCCAGCAGTAAGATGGACAGCGATATTAATGAGCAGTTCTTC
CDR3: CASSKMDSDINEQFF

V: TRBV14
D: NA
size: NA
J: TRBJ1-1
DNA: TGTGCCAGCAGCCAGTTTGGGTGGGACACTGAAGCTTTCTTT
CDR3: CASSQFGWDTEAFF

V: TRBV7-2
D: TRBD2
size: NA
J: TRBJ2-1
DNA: TGTGCCAGCAGCTTGGAGACACTAGCGGCTTACAATGAGCAGTTCTTC
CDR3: CASSLETLAAYNEQFF

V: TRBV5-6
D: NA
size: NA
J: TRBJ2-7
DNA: TGTGCCAGCAGCCCCTACCCCCCTTACGAGCAGTACTTC
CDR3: CASSPYPPYEQYF

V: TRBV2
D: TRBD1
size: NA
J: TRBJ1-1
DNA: TGTGCCAGCAGTGAAGCAGGTCTACAGGGGGCTCTGAACACTGAAGCTTTCTTT
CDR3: CASSEAGLQGALNTEAFF

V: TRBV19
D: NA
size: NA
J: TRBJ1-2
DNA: TGTGCCAGTAGTATAGGGCGAGGCGGGGTGGAGAACTATGGCTACACCTTC
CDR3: CASSIGRGGVENYGYTF

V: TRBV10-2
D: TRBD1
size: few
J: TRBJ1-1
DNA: TGCGCCAGCAGTGATGTGGGACAGCTGAACACTGAAGCTTTCTTT
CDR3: CASSDVGQLNTEAFF

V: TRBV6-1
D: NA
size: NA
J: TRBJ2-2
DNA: TGTGCCAGCACAATAGAGAGAACCGGGGAGCTGTTTTTT
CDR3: CASTIERTGELFF

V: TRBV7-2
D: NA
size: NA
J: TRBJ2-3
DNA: TGTGCCAGCAGCTTTTCCACAGATACGCAGTATTTT
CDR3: CASSFSTDTQYF

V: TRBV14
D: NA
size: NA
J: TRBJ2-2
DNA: TGTGCCAGCAGCCAGCCCCTCGGGAGCCAATCGAGCACCGGGGAGCTGTTTTTT
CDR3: CASSQPLGSQSSTGELFF

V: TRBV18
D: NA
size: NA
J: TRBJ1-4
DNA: TGTGCCAGCTCACCAACTCAGGGGACTAATGAAAAACTGTTTTTT
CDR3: CASSPTQGTNEKLFF

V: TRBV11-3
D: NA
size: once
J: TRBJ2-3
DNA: TGTGCCAGCAGCTTAGCCCCCTCAGGCACGCAGTATTTT
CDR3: CASSLAPSGTQYF

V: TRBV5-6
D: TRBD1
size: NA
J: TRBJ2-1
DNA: TGTGCCAGCAGGTACAGGGGGAGTGAGCAGTTCTTC
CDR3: CASRYRGSEQFF

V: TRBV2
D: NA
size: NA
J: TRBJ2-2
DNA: TGTGCCAGCAGTGATCTTAGGGGGGGTTACACCGGGGAGCTGTTTTTT
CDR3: CASSDLRGGYTGELFF

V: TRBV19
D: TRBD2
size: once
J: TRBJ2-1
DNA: TGTGCCAGTAGTATAACTAGCGGGGACCTTTTGGGTGGCAATGAGCAGTTCTTC
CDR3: CASSITSGDLLGGNEQFF

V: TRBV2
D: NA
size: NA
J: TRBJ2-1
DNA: TGTGCCAGCAAGGGGCTGGCTAGCCAGTACAATGAGCAGTTCTTC
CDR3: CASKGLASQYNEQFF

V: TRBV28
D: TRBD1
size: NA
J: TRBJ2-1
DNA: TGTGCCAGCACTAAAAGGACAGGGACCAATGAGCAGTTCTTC
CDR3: CASTKRTGTNEQFF

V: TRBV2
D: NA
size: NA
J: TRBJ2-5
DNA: TGTGCCAGCAGCATAGCAGCCCAAGAGACCCAGTACTTC
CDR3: CASSIAAQETQYF

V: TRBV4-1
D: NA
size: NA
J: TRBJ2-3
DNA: TGCGCCAGCAGCCAAGTAGCAGATACGCAGTATTTT
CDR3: CASSQVADTQYF

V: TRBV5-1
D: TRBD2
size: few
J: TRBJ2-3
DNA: TGCGCCAGCAGCATTCGTCCGACGGGACTAGCGGGAGTTAGTAGCACAGATACGCAGTATTTT
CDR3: CASSIRPTGLAGVSSTDTQYF

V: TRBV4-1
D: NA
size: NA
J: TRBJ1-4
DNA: TGCGCCAGCAGCCAAGATGGTAGGGATGGAAAACTGTTTTTT
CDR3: CASSQDGRDGKLFF

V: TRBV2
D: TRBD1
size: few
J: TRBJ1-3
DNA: TGTGCCAGCAGTATACAGGGGAACACCATATATTTT
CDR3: CASSIQGNTIYF

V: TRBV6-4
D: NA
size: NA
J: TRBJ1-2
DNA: TGTGCCAGCAGTGACGACAGGTCTGGCTACACCTTC
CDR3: CASSDDRSGYTF

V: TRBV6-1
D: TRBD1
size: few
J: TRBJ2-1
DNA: TGTGCCAGCAGAGAAAAGGACAGGGTGGTCTACAATGAGCAGTTCTTC
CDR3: CASREKDRVVYNEQFF

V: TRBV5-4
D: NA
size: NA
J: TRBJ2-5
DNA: TGTGCCAGCAGCTTGGGGGGTTTTAAAGCTCAAGAGACCCAGTACTTC
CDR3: CASSLGGFKAQETQYF

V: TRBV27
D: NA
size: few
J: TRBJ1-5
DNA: TGTGCCAGCAGTTTAGCCTTATCGAGCAATCAGCCCCAGCATTTT
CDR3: CASSLALSSNQPQHF

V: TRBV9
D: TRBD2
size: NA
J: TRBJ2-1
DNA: TGTGCCAGCAGCGTGTTTGGGACTAGCGGGGGCAATGAGCAGTTCTTC
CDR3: CASSVFGTSGGNEQFF

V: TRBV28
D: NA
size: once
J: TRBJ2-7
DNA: TGTGCCGCCGCTGAGCAGTACTTC
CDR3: CAAAEQYF

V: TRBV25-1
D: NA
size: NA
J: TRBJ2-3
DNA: TGTGCCAGCAGTGCTCAGGGATTCTCCACAGATACGCAGTATTTT
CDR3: CASSAQGFSTDTQYF

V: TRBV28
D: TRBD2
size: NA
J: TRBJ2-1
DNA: TGTGCCAGCAGTTCCAGCGGGAGAGGCAATGAGCAGTTCTTC
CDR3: CASSSSGRGNEQFF

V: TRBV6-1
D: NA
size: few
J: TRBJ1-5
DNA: TGTGCCAGCCATACAGGGCGCAATCAGCCCCAGCATTTT
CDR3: CASHTGRNQPQHF

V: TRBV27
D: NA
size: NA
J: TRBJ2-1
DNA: TGTGCCAGCAGTTATTCGGCAGGGATCTCCTACAATGAGCAGTTCTTC
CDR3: CASSYSAGISYNEQFF

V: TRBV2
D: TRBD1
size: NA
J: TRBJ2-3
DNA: TGTGCCAGCACTACAGGGGGTAGCACAGATACGCAGTATTTT
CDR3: CASTTGGSTDTQYF

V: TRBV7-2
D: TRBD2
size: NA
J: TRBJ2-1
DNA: TGTGCCAGCAGCGCCGGGACTAGCAGATACAATGAGCAGTTCTTC
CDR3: CASSAGTSRYNEQFF

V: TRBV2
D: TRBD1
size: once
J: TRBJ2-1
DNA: TGTGCCAGCAGCCCGCGGGACAGGGTTTACAATGAGCAGTTCTTC
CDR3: CASSPRDRVYNEQFF

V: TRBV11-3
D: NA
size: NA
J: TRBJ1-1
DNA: TGTGCCAGCAGCTTTAGGGGAGGGACTGAAGCTTTCTTT
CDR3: CASSFRGGTEAFF

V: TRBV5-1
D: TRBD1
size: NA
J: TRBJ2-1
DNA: TGCGCCAGCACCGGACAGGGGGCGTTTCTAGGATACAATGAGCAGTTCTTC
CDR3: CASTGQGAFLGYNEQFF